The 16 T cell receptor beta chains given below trace back to one sample, sequenced in a study of T cells after yellow fever vaccination. TCRdb redid the calling of the 5' RACE reads with MiXCR, one entry per CDR3 protein. The sample shows 340,000 or so distinct CDR3 sequences, roughly an eighth of them seen only once. This material consisted of CD4+ T cells sorted from PBMCs, taken 15 days after the yellow fever booster vaccination. The source is a man between 18 and 29 years old who received the YFV17D yellow fever vaccine.

V is TRBV5-1 and J is TRBJ2-1; the D gene is possibly TRBD1 (6 bases). Trimming cost V 6 bases and J 8 bases, with 12 bases left between them. Per germline, CDR1 SGHRS and CDR2 YFSETQ. The CDR3 spans 12 residues. CDR3 amino acids: CASTTPGDEQFF. The CDR3 DNA follows: TGCGCCAGCACGACCCCAGGGGATGAGCAGTTCTTC.

This clonotype was detected only a few times. This chain connects TRBV9 to TRBJ1-6; 9 bases are a match to TRBD1. With 8 bases clipped from V and 8 bases from J, the junction kept 20 bases outside the gene matches. The CDR3 runs to 18 residues. CDR1 is SGDLS and CDR2 is YYNGEE in the germline V gene. As DNA, the CDR3 is TGTGCCAGTGGGCCCGGGACAGGGCTTTATGGGTGGCATTCACCCCTCCACTTT. Residues: CASGPGTGLYGWHSPLHF.

This clonotype was detected ten times or more. This chain connects TRBV7-9 to TRBJ2-2, with D hard to call. The germline V gene encodes CDR1 SEHNR and CDR2 FQNEAQ (reference sequence). The CDR3 is made up of 13 amino acids. V was pared by 1 base and J by 6 bases, with 6 bases between. The CDR3 is CASSLEWAGELFF. As DNA, the CDR3 is TGTGCCAGCAGCTTAGAATGGGCCGGGGAGCTGTTTTTT.

The table lists this clonotype with a few counts. The V call is TRBV2, the J call TRBJ1-6, with D possibly TRBD1 on 5 matching bases. CDR3 length: 14 residues. Germline-derived CDR1 and CDR2 are SNHLY and FYNNEI. The V and J ends lost 4 bases and 10 bases respectively, with 14 bases between them. The DNA of the CDR3 is TGTGCCAGCAGTGGTGAGGGGAGAGGGTCACCCCTCCACTTT. Its translation is CASSGEGRGSPLHF.

This clonotype occurred a few times. V gene TRBV5-6 combines with J gene TRBJ2-5; D gene unclear. This CDR3 has 13 amino acids. The ends were cut back, 4 bases at V and 5 bases at J, with 12 bases in the middle. Per the germline V gene, CDR1 is SGHDT and CDR2 is YYEEEE. In nucleotides, the CDR3 is TGTGCCAGCAGCAGCCCTGTAAGGGAGACCCAGTACTTC. Its protein is CASSSPVRETQYF.

In this sample, this clonotype turned up a few times. The rearrangement uses TRBV11-3 and TRBJ2-3; possibly TRBD2 for D (7 bases). From germline, CDR1 is SGHNT and CDR2 YENEEA. V was cut by 1 base and J by 8 bases, with 16 bases left in between. This CDR3 is 15 amino acids long. The CDR3 here is CASSLAGGGGGTQYF. The DNA of the CDR3 is TGTGCCAGCAGCTTAGCCGGCGGGGGCGGTGGTACGCAGTATTTT. Filled out from reference TRBV11-3 and TRBJ2-3, the complete variable domain reads EAGVVQSPRYKIIEKKQPVAFWCNPISGHNTLYWYLQNLGQGPELLIRYENEEAVDDSQLPKDRFSAERLKGVDSTLKIQPAELGDSAVYLCASSLAGGGGGTQYFGPGTRLTVL.

This clonotype has just a few counts. The CDR3 DNA sequence: TGTGCCAGCAGCTTGAATGGCCGGGACAGGGAATTCTTC. Its protein product is CASSLNGRDREFF. This rearrangement joins TRBV7-2 to TRBJ2-1, with 9 bases aligning to TRBD1. Germline V gene data show CDR1 as SGHTA and CDR2 as FQGNSA. V lost 3 bases to trimming and J lost 16 bases; unmatched junction nucleotides: 10. This CDR3 region has 13 residues. Combining the CDR3 with reference TRBV7-2 and TRBJ2-1 gives the whole variable domain GAGVSQSPSNKVTEKGKDVELRCDPISGHTALYWYRQSLGQGLEFLIYFQGNSAPDKSGLPSDRFSAERTGGSVSTLTIQRTQQEDSAVYLCASSLNGRDREFFGPGTRLTVL.

This clonotype was seen more than once but under ten times. The chain links TRBV6-5 to TRBJ1-1; a possible D gene is TRBD1 (5 bases). The CDR3 contains 15 residues. The V gene lost 2 bases and the J gene lost 0 bases, with 10 bases spanning the gap. Germline values: CDR1 MNHEY, CDR2 SVGAGI. The CDR3 DNA reads as TGTGCCAGCAGTTACGGGATCAGGGTGAACACTGAAGCTTTCTTT. Translating it yields CASSYGIRVNTEAFF.

The chain uses TRBV27 and TRBJ1-5; unclear D gene. Germline CDR1 and CDR2: MNHEY and SMNVEV (reference sequence). V was cut by 8 bases and J by 0 bases, with 14 bases left in between. The CDR3 covers 15 residues. This CDR3 reads CASGPLGTSNQPQHF. The CDR3 coding sequence is TGTGCCAGCGGGCCCTTAGGAACTAGCAATCAGCCCCAGCATTTT.

The chain employs TRBV18 and TRBJ2-1; D is possibly TRBD2 (5 bases). The CDR3 consists of 14 residues. With 0 bases removed from V and 4 bases from J, the gap between germline ends came to 7 bases. Germline CDR1 and CDR2: KGHSH and LQKENI. The chain's CDR3 is CASSPPPGYNEQFF. In DNA form, the CDR3 reads TGTGCCAGCTCACCACCCCCGGGGTACAATGAGCAGTTCTTC.

This clonotype was seen a few times. The rearrangement uses TRBV4-3 and TRBJ1-2; D gene ambiguous. Germline CDR1 reads LGHNA; CDR2 reads YSLEER. V lost 1 base to trimming and J lost 3 bases, with 12 bases between them. The CDR3 is 15 amino acids. CDR3 bases: TGCGCCAGCAGCCAAGCGGGCAGGAAATACTATGGCTACACCTTC. Translating gives CASSQAGRKYYGYTF.

This clonotype was counted only a few times. The genes are TRBV3-1 and TRBJ2-7, with 9 bases fitting TRBD1. The CDR3 totals 14 residues. V dropped 1 base and J dropped 4; count of bases not matched to a gene: 2. CDR1 and CDR2 (germline): LGHDT, YNNKEL (reference sequence). CDR3 DNA: TGTGCCAGCAGCCAAGGGGGACAGGGATACGAGCAGTACTTC. Its translation is CASSQGGQGYEQYF.

The gene calls are TRBV27 and TRBJ2-1; 9 nucleotides align to TRBD2. CDR3 length equals 16 residues. Germline V gene data show CDR1 as MNHEY and CDR2 as SMNVEV (reference sequence). J was trimmed by 8 bases and V by 0 bases; bases with no gene match: 8. The CDR3 nucleotides read TGTGCCAGCAGTTTATCCGGCGGGGGGGCTAGCTATGAGCAGTTCTTC. This codes for CASSLSGGGASYEQFF.

The chain is built from TRBV11-2 and TRBJ1-6, with TRBD1 as a possible D gene (5 bases). CDR1 and CDR2 (germline): SGHAT, FQNNGV. The CDR3 spans 12 residues. V lost 4 bases to trimming and J lost 9 bases, with 7 bases between them. The CDR3 bases are TGTGCCAGCAGCTGGGGCAGTTCACCCCTCCACTTT. Translated, it gives CASSWGSSPLHF. The variable domain in full, with the rest retrieved from reference TRBV11-2 and TRBJ1-6, is EAGVAQSPRYKIIEKRQSVAFWCNPISGHATLYWYQQILGQGPKLLIQFQNNGVVDDSQLPKDRFSAERLKGVDSTLKIQPAKLEDSAVYLCASSWGSSPLHFGNGTRLTVT.

The chain joins TRBV5-1 to TRBJ2-5; D is perhaps TRBD1 or TRBD2 (5 bases each). The CDR3 consists of 13 residues. The germline V gene encodes CDR1 SGHRS and CDR2 YFSETQ. V lost 1 base to trimming and J lost 5 bases, with 9 bases between them. The CDR3, as DNA: TGCGCCAGCAGCTTGAGGTGGGACGAGACCCAGTACTTC. Its translation: CASSLRWDETQYF.

The CDR3: CASSLGDFTDTQYF. The CDR3 DNA reads as TGTGCCAGCAGCTTGGGGGACTTCACAGATACGCAGTATTTT. The chain is built from TRBV5-8 and TRBJ2-3; tentatively, D is TRBD2 (6 bases). Trimming took 0 bases from V and 2 from J, leaving 7 bases between them. The CDR3 totals 14 residues. Germline CDR1 is SGHTS and CDR2 is YDEGEE.